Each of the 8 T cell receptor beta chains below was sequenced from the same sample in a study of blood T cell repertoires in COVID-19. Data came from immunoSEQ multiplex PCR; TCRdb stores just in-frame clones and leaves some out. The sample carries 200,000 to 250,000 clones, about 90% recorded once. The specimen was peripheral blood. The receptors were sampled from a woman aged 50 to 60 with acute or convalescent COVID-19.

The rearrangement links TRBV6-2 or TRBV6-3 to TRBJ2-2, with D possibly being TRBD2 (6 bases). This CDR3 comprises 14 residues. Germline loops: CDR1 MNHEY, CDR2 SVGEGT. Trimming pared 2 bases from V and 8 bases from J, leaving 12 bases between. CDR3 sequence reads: CASSYRRESGELFF. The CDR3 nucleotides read TGTGCCAGCAGTTACCGACGGGAGTCGGGGGAGCTGTTTTTT.

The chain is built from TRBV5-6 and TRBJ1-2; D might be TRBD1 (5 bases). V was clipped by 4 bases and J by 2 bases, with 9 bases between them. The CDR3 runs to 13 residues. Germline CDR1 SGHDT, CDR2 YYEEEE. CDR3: CASSPDRNYGYTF. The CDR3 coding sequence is TGTGCCAGCAGCCCAGACAGAAACTATGGCTACACCTTC.

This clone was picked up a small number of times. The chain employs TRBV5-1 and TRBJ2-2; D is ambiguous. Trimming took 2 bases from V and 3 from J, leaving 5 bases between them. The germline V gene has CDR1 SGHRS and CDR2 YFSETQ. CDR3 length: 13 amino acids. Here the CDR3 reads CASSFTDTGELFF. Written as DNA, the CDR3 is TGCGCCAGCAGCTTTACAGACACCGGGGAGCTGTTTTTT.

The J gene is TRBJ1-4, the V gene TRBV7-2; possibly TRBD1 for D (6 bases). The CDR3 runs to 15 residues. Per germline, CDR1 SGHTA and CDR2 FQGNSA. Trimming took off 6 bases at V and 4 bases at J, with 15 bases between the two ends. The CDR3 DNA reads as TGTGCCAGCAGACGGACAGCTGGATATAATGAAAAACTGTTTTTT. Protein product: CASRRTAGYNEKLFF.

The chain's CDR3 is CASSQGTSGRDEQFF. The CDR3, as DNA: TGCGCCAGCAGCCAAGGAACTAGCGGCAGGGATGAGCAGTTCTTC. The rearrangement uses TRBV4-3 and TRBJ2-1, with 8 nucleotides matching TRBD2. Germline-derived CDR1 and CDR2 are LGHNA and YSLEER. The CDR3 extends over 15 amino acids. V lost 1 base, J lost 8 bases, and 7 bases stayed unmatched.

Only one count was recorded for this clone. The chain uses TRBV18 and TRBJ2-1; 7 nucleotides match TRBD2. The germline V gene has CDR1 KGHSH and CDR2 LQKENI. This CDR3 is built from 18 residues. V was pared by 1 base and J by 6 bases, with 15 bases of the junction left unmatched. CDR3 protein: CASSPRSSGQPPPNEQFF. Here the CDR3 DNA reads TGTGCCAGCTCACCACGGTCTAGCGGCCAGCCTCCCCCCAATGAGCAGTTCTTC.

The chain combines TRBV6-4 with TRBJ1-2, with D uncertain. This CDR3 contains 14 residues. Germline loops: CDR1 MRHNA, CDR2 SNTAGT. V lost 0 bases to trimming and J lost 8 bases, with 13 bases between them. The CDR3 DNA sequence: TGTGCCAGCAGTGACTCGGGAGGCGATGGAGGCTACACCTTC. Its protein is CASSDSGGDGGYTF.

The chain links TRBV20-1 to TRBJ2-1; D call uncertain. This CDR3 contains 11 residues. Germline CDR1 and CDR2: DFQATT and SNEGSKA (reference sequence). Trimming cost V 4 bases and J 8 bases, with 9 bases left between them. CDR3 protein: CSATILDEQFF. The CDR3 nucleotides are TGCAGTGCTACGATTTTAGATGAGCAGTTCTTC.